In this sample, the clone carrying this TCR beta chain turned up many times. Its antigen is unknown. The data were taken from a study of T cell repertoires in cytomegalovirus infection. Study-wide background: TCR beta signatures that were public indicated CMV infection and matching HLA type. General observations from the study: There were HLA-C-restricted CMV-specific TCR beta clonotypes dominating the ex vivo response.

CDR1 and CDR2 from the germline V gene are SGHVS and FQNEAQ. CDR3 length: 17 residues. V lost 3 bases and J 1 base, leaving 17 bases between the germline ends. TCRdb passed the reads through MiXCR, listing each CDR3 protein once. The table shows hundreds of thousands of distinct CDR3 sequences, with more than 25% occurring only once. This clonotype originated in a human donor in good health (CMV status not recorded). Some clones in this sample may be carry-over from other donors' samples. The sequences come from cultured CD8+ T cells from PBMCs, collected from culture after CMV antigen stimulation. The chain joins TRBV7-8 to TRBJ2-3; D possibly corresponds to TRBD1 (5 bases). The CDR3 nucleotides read TGTGCCAGCAGCTTGGCTAGGGGCCAACCCCGCACAGATACGCAGTATTTT. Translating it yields CASSLARGQPRTDTQYF.